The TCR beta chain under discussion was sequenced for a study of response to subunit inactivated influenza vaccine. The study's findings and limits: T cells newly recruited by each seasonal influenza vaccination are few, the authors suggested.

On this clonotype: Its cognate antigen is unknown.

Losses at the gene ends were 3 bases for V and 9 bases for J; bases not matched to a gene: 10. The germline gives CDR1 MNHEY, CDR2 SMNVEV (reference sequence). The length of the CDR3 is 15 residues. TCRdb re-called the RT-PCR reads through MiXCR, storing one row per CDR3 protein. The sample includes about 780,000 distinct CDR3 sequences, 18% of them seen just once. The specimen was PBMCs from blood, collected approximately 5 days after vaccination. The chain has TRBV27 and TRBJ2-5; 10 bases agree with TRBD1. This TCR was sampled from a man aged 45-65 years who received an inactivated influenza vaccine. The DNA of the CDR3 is TGTGCCAGCAGTTTTTCAGGGACAGGGGAGGGGGCCCAGTACTTC. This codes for CASSFSGTGEGAQYF.